This TCR beta chain comes out of a study of OX40 agonist ivuxolimab in advanced cancers. Study outcomes and limitations: Antigens targeted by the expanded peripheral T cells were not determined.

With 4 bases removed from V and 4 bases from J, the gap between germline ends came to 8 bases. This CDR3 comprises 13 residues. Germline values: CDR1 LNHDA, CDR2 SQIVND (reference sequence). Turning to this clone: The antigen remains unidentified.

Clones were read by immunoSEQ multiplex PCR, and TCRdb kept only the in-frame ones, dropping some. The repertoire holds more than 60,000 clones, with more than 80% as singletons. V gene TRBV19 combines with J gene TRBJ2-1; possibly TRBD1 for D (6 bases). Here the sequenced sample was CD4+ or CD8+ T cells sorted from blood, taken in a trial of the OX40 agonist ivuxolimab. The sequence came from an adult with an advanced solid tumor such as melanoma, head and neck, liver or kidney cancer. The CDR3 region has the DNA TGTGCCAGTAGTAGAACAGGGTACAATGAGCAGTTCTTC. Translated, it gives CASSRTGYNEQFF.